The entry below describes one TCR beta chain. Its specificity is not known. Germline assignment: CDR1 SGHTA and CDR2 FQGNSA. This CDR3 is 14 amino acids long. V was pared by 5 bases and J by 3 bases, with 14 bases between. This sample stems from a study of regulatory T cells in long-lasting Graves disease. Findings and caveats of the study: Graves' patients with persistent disease showed TCR diversity lower than patients newly diagnosed.

Time point indicated: newly diagnosed GD, antithyroid drugs for less than 3 months. PBMC-extracted RNA yielded the TCR library. Clinicians diagnosed Graves' disease using American Thyroid Association guidelines. CDR3-region Arm-PCR and iRepertoire HTBI primers produced the TCR beta libraries. Under the authors' procedure: Detected in the samples were 62 TRBV and 14 to 15 TRBJ segments. TCRdb passed the multiplex PCR reads through MiXCR, listing each CDR3 protein once. The V and J calls come from TCRdb's annotation, not from the publication. The data hold about 210,000 distinct CDR3 sequences, with roughly a fifth observed a single time. These sequences were also reported in another study, on T cells in Graves' hyperthyroidism and ophthalmopathy. As that report states: In simple terms, a model built on 13 V-J features told ophthalmopathy apart from stable hyperthyroidism.

This specimen consisted of peripheral blood mononuclear cells (PBMCs), obtained at new diagnosis, from a patient treated with antithyroid drugs. V is TRBV7-2 and J is TRBJ2-7, with TRBD2 as a possible D gene (6 bases). The clonotype originates from a woman aged 25 to 39 with Graves disease. In DNA, the CDR3 is TGTGCCAGCAGCGCGGACTATACCCGCTACGAGCAGTACTTC. Protein sequence: CASSADYTRYEQYF.